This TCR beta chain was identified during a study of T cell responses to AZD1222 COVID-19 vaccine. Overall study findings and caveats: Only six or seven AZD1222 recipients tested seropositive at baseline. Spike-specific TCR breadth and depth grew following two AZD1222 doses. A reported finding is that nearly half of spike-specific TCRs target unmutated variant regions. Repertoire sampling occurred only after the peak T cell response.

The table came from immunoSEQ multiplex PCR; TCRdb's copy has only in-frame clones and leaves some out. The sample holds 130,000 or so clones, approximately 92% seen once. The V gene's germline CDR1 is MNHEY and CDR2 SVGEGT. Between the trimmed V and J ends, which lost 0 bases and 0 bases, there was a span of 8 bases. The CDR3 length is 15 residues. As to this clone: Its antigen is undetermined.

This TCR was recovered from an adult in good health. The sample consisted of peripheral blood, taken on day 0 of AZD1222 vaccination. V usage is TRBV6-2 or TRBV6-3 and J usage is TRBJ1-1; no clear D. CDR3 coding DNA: TGTGCCAGCAGTTACTCTCTTGAGATGAACACTGAAGCTTTCTTT. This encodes CASSYSLEMNTEAFF.